The sequence of this T cell receptor beta chain was determined in a study of OX40 agonist ivuxolimab in advanced cancers. Study information: Every 2 weeks, ivuxolimab was infused into the patients intravenously at between 0.01 and 10 mg/kg. Study-wide results and limits: Also present in some nonresponders was a low level of normalized T-cell clonal expansion.

CDR1 is MDHEN and CDR2 is SYDVKM in the germline V gene. The J segment lost 0 bases and the V segment lost 5 bases, leaving 12 bases of the junction unmatched. The CDR3 length is 18 residues. The assay was immunoSEQ multiplex PCR, and TCRdb's table has in-frame clones only and misses some. In the table there are 65,000 to 80,000 clones, 80% of which are singletons. Remarks on this clone: The antigen is unknown.

This chain joins TRBV28 and TRBJ2-1; 8 positions match TRBD2. Sequenced material: CD4+ or CD8+ T cells sorted from blood, taken in a trial of the OX40 agonist ivuxolimab. The source is an adult with an advanced solid tumor such as melanoma, head and neck, liver or kidney cancer. The CDR3 sequence is CASSPETSGGGSYNEQFF. As DNA, the CDR3 is TGTGCCAGCAGTCCAGAAACCAGCGGGGGAGGCTCCTACAATGAGCAGTTCTTC.